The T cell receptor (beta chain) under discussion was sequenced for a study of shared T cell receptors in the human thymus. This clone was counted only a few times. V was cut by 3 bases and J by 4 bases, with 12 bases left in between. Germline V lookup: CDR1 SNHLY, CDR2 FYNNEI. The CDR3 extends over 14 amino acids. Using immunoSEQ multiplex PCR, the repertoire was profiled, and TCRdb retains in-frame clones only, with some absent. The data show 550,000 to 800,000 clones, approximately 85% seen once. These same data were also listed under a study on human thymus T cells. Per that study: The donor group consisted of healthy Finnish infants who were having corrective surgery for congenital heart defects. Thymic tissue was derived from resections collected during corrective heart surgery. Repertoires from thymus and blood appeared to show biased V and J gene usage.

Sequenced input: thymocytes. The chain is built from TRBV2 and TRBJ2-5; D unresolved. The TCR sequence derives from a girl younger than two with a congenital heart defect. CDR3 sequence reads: CASSDPGLTETQYF. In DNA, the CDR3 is TGTGCCAGCAGTGACCCGGGTCTAACAGAGACCCAGTACTTC.